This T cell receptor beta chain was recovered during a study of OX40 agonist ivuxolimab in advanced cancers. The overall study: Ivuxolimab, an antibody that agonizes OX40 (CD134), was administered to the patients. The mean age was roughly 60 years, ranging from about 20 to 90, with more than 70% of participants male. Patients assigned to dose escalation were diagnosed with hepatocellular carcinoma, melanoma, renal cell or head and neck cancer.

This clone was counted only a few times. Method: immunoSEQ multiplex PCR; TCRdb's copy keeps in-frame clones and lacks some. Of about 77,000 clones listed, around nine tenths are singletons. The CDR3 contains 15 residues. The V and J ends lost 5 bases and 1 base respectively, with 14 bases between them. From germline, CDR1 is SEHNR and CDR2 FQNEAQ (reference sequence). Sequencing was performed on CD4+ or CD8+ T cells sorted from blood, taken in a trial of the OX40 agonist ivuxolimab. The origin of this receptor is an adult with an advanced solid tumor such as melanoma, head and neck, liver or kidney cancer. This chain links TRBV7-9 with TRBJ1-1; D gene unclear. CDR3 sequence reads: CASSPRLGENTEAFF. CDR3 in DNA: TGTGCCAGCAGCCCCCGGCTGGGCGAGAACACTGAAGCTTTCTTT.